This T cell receptor beta chain was sequenced for a study of OX40 agonist ivuxolimab in advanced cancers. Germline V CDR1 and CDR2: SNHLY, FYNNEI. The CDR3 is 16 residues long. J lost 5 bases, V lost 2 bases, and 8 bases had no gene match. Some clones are missing from TCRdb's copy, which holds only in-frame ones; the method was immunoSEQ multiplex PCR. The profile shows around 47,000 clones, less than 90% of them singletons. Sequences were derived from CD4+ or CD8+ T cells sorted from blood, sampled in a trial of the OX40 agonist ivuxolimab. This sequence joins TRBV2 and TRBJ2-2; TRBD1 aligns across 7 bases. The receptor was derived from an adult with an advanced solid tumor such as melanoma, head and neck, liver or kidney cancer. The CDR3 sequence: CASSELVGGATGELFF. The CDR3 DNA reads as TGTGCCAGCAGTGAATTGGTAGGGGGCGCAACCGGGGAGCTGTTTTTT.